The 9 T cell receptor beta chains presented below share a single source sample, sequenced in a study of technical replicates of blood from a few donors. Method: immunoSEQ multiplex PCR; TCRdb's copy keeps in-frame clones and lacks some. The data contain around 62,000 clones, more than 95% of them singletons. Material: T cells isolated from PBMCs. The origin of the receptors is a human donor in good health.

The chain combines TRBV5-1 with TRBJ1-1; TRBD1 matches at 8 bases. The CDR3 covers 14 residues. From germline, CDR1 is SGHRS and CDR2 YFSETQ. Trimming cost V 2 bases and J 6 bases; bases outside gene matches: 6. This CDR3 reads CASSFSTGVAEAFF. The CDR3, as DNA: TGCGCCAGCAGCTTCTCGACAGGGGTTGCTGAAGCTTTCTTT.

The gene calls are TRBV6-5 and TRBJ2-2; D unclear. Per germline, CDR1 MNHEY and CDR2 SVGAGI. This CDR3 spans 13 amino acids. Trimming removed 3 bases from V and 5 bases from J, with 7 bases in between. DNA of the CDR3: TGTGCCAGCAGTTATGGGCGTACCGGGGAGCTGTTTTTT. It translates to CASSYGRTGELFF.

The chain couples TRBV15 to TRBJ2-3; 7 nucleotides line up with TRBD2. Germline CDR1 reads LNHNV; CDR2 reads YYDKDF (reference sequence). The CDR3 totals 16 residues. The J segment lost 1 base and the V segment lost 3 bases, leaving 7 bases of the junction unmatched. CDR3: CATSRGTSVGTDTQYF. CDR3 coding DNA: TGTGCCACCAGCAGGGGAACTAGCGTAGGCACAGATACGCAGTATTTT.

The chain has TRBV5-6 and TRBJ2-5, with 8 bases matching TRBD1. The J segment lost 4 bases and the V segment lost 4 bases, leaving 3 bases of the junction unmatched. The CDR3 has 13 amino acids. The germline CDR1 and CDR2 sequences are SGHDT and YYEEEE. The DNA of the CDR3 is TGTGCCAGCAGCACCGGACAGGGAGAGACCCAGTACTTC. Amino acid sequence: CASSTGQGETQYF.

This chain's CDR3 is CASSFLAGGPDEQFF. The CDR3 DNA reads as TGTGCCAGCAGCTTCCTAGCGGGGGGGCCTGATGAGCAGTTCTTC. The chain combines TRBV11-2 with TRBJ2-1; 12 nucleotides line up with TRBD2. The CDR3 is made up of 15 amino acids. Trimming at V came to 3 bases and at J to 8 bases, leaving 5 bases not matched to a gene. CDR1 is SGHAT and CDR2 is FQNNGV in the germline V gene.

The chain links TRBV10-2 to TRBJ1-1; D not certain. Germline V CDR1 and CDR2: WSHSY, SAAADI. V gave up 8 bases and J gave up 6 bases, with 25 bases separating them. This CDR3 has 16 amino acids. In DNA, the CDR3 is TGCGCCAGCTCTCGACGAATCTCGGAGGAGCGGCCTGAAGCTTTCTTT. Translating it yields CASSRRISEERPEAFF.

This chain joins TRBV29-1 and TRBJ1-1; D is possibly TRBD1 (6 bases). Germline loops: CDR1 SQVTM, CDR2 ANQGSEA. V was pared by 6 bases and J by 5 bases, with 13 bases between. This CDR3 has 12 residues. The CDR3 nucleotides are TGCAGCGTGAGGGGACATGGGACTGAAGCTTTCTTT. This codes for CSVRGHGTEAFF.

The gene calls are TRBV19 and TRBJ1-1; 8 nucleotides match TRBD1. This CDR3 has 16 amino acids. J gave up 11 bases and V 3 bases, and 17 bases lay outside the gene matches. The germline gives CDR1 LNHDA, CDR2 SQIVND (reference sequence). The CDR3 loop reads CASSIQGAGARSEAFF. For the CDR3, the DNA is TGTGCCAGTAGTATTCAGGGGGCGGGGGCTAGGAGTGAGGCTTTCTTT.

V usage is TRBV6-4 and J usage is TRBJ1-1; 8 nucleotides line up with TRBD1. The CDR3 totals 13 residues. Germline V lookup: CDR1 MRHNA, CDR2 SNTAGT. J gave up 2 bases and V 6 bases, and 2 bases lay outside the gene matches. The CDR3 DNA reads as TGTGCCAGCAGCGACAGGGGTAACACTGAAGCTTTCTTT. Its protein is CASSDRGNTEAFF.